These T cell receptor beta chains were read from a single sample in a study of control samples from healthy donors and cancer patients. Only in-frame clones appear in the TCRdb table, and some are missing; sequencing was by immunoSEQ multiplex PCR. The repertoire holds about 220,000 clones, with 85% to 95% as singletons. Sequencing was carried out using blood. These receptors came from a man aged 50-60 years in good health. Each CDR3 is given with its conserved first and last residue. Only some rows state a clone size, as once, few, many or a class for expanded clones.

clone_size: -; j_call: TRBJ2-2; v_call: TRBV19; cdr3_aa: CASSTGDRRTGELFF
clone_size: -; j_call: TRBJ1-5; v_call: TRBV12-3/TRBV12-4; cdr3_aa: CASSLLDQPQHF
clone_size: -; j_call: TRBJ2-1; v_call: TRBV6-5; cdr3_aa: CASSPYPEGNEQFF
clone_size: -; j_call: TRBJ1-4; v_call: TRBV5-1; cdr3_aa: CASSPDRGTEKLFF
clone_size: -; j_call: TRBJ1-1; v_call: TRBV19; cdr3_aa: CASSIYPTGDGAFF
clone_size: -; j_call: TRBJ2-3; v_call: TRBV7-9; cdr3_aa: CASSLASGGADTQYF
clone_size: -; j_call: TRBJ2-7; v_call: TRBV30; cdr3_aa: CAWSPKRGRTDKYEQYF
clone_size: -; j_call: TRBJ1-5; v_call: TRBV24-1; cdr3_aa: CATSDRGTPQPQHF
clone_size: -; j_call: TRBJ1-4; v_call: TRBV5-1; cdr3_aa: CASSPGPGANEKLFF
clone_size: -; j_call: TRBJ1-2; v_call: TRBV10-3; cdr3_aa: CAISQIGQAGYTF
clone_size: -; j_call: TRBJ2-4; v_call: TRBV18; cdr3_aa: CASSPKGGGHEYF
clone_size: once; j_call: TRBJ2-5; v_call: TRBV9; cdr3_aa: CASSPTLHSSETQYF
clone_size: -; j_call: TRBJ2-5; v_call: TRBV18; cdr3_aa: CASSPIGATGGQYF
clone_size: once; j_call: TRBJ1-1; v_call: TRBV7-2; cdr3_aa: CASSWQGALGTEAFF
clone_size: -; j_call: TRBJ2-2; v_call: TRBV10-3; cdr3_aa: CAISERSGGEINTGELFF
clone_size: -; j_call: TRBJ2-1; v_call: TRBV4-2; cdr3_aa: CASSRGQGANEQFF
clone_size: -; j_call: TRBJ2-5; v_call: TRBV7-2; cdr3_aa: CASSHGGRKETQYF
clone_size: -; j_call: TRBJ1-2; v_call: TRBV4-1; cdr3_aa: CASSQGDYGYTF
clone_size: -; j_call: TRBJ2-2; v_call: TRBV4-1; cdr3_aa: CASSQEGQGTKHRGAVF
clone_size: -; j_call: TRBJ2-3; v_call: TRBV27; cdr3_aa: CASSLSPDTQYF
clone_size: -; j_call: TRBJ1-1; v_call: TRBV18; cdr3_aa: CASSPPGRDGTEAFF
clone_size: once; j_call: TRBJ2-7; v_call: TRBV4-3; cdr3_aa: CASSLGTGTSGEQYF
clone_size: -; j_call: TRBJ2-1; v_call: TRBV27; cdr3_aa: CASSILGPGVEQFF
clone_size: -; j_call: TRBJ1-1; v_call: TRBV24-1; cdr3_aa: CATSDSGTGDTEAFF
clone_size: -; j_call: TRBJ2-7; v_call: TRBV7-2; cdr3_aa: CASSPEAGRLDEQYF
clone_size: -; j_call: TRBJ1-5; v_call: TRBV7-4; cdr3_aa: CASSFRDLVAHQPQHF
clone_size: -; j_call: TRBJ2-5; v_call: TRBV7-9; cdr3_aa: CASSPRTAETQYF
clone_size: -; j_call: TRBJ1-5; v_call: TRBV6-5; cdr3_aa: CASGDRGTAVQPQHF
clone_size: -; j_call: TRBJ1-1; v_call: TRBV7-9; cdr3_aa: CASSLEGQGSAEAFF
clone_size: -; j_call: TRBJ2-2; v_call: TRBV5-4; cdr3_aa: CASSLGFPGTGELFF
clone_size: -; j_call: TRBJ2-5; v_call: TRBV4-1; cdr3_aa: CASSQDIRVTETQYF
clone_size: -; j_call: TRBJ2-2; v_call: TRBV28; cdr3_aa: CAERQGGNTGELFF
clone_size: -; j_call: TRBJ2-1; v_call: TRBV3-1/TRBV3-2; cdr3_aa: CASSQGHNEQFF
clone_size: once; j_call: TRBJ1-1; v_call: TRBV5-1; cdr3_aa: CASSRSGVDTEAFF
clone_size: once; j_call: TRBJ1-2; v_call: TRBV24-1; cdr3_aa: CATSDSTTGNYGYTF
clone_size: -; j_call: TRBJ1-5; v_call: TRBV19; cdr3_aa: CASSIRRTGTGWGNQPQHF
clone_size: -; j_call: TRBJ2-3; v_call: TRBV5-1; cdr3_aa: CASSLGSLTDTQYF
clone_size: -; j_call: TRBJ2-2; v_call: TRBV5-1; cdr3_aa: CASTPRNTGELFF
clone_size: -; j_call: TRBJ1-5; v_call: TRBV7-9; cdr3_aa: CASSSSSTVSNQPQHF
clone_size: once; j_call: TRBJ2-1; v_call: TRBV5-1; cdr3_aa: CASSLGGYNEQFF
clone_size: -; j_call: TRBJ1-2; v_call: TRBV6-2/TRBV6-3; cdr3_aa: CASSPGTGVNYGYTF
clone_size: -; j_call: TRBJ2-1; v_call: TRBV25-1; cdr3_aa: CASRDNRAGTYNEQFF
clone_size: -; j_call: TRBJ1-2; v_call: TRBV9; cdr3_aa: CASSVVGDPRYTF
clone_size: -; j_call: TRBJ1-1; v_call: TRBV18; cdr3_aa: CASSPKAGEDGAFF
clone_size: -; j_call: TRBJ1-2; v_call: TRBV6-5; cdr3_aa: CASSRTGVVDYGYTF
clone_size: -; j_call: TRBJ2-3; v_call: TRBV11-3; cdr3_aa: CASSSDRGMTDTQYF
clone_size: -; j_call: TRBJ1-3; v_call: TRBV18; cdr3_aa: CASSPGQAARGNTIYF
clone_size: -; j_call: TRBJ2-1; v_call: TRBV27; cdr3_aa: CASSLSGGASYNEQFF
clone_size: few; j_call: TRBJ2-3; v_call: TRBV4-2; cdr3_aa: CASSRDFLVGTDTQYF
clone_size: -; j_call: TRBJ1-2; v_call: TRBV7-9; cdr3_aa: CASSQQGFGGYTF
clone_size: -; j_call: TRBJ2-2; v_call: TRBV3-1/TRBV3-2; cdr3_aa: CASSLRSHTGELFF
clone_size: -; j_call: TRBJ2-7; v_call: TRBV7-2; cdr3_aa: CASSLQGPLKEQYF